This T cell receptor (beta chain) was captured in a study of T cell repertoires in cytomegalovirus infection. Study background: It can be stated that public TCR beta signatures indicated CMV infection as well as a matching HLA type. Findings of the study overall: Based on cumulative public TCR beta family frequency, carriers of CMV plus the relevant HLA were identified. Dominant in the ex vivo response were TCR beta clonotypes restricted by HLA-C and specific for CMV.

TCRdb reanalysed the reads using MiXCR and keeps one entry per CDR3 protein. The table includes some 400,000 distinct CDR3 sequences, roughly 18% detected once. This CDR3 has 15 residues. V lost 1 base and J lost 0, with 9 bases in between. CDR1 is SGHTA and CDR2 is FQGNSA in the germline V gene. In its sample, this clonotype was seen many times. Its target is unknown. The sequence derives from a human donor in good health (CMV status not recorded). Some clones in this sample may be carry-over from other donors' samples. The source material was PBMCs. The chain couples TRBV7-2 to TRBJ1-1; D is undetermined. DNA of the CDR3: TGTGCCAGCAGCTTAGTGGCTGGGATGAACACTGAAGCTTTCTTT. This gives the protein CASSLVAGMNTEAFF.